A selection of T cell receptor beta chains follows, all from one sample in a study of T cell repertoires in cytomegalovirus infection. TCRdb analysed the reads with MiXCR anew, one entry per CDR3 protein. The sample shows 250,000 to 300,000 distinct CDR3 sequences, over 20% of them seen only once. Material for sequencing was PBMCs. Every receptor here comes from a human donor in good health (CMV status not recorded). Some clones in this sample may be carry-over from other donors' samples. Both conserved end residues are part of each CDR3. D genes are given only for firm matches. Expanded clones get a size class; other rows say once, few or many, or leave the size out.

clone_size j_call d_call v_call cdr3_aa cdr3_nt
NA TRBJ2-4 NA TRBV11-2 CASSPHALGNENIQYF TGTGCCAGCAGCCCCCATGCGCTGGGAAACGAAAACATTCAGTACTTC
NA TRBJ1-2 NA TRBV28 CASRNYGRIYGYTF TGTGCCAGCAGAAACTACGGACGGATTTATGGCTACACCTTC
few TRBJ2-5 NA TRBV5-1 CASSLAGRGSRQETQYF TGCGCCAGCAGCTTGGCCGGACGGGGGTCTAGACAAGAGACCCAGTACTTC
many TRBJ2-3 NA TRBV7-9 CASSSTMGIRVWTDTQYF TGTGCCAGCAGCTCTACGATGGGAATTAGAGTGTGGACAGATACGCAGTATTTT
NA TRBJ1-6 NA TRBV11-3 CASSLDSVSPLHF TGTGCCAGCAGCCTAGACTCAGTGTCACCCCTCCACTTT
NA TRBJ2-7 NA TRBV15 CATSSDRDRSYEQYF TGTGCCACCAGCAGTGATAGGGACCGATCCTACGAGCAGTACTTC
few TRBJ1-5 TRBD1 TRBV6-1 CASTQGGVSNQPQHF TGTGCCAGCACCCAGGGGGGGGTAAGCAATCAGCCCCAGCATTTT
many TRBJ1-5 NA TRBV28 CASSLLSFFNQPQHF TGTGCCAGCAGCCTCCTTTCGTTCTTCAATCAGCCCCAGCATTTT
NA TRBJ2-7 NA TRBV2 CASSVDGKPTYEQYF TGTGCCAGCAGTGTAGATGGTAAACCAACCTACGAGCAGTACTTC
NA TRBJ2-3 NA TRBV20-1 CSARLPGQSPDTQYF TGCAGTGCTCGACTCCCGGGACAAAGTCCAGATACGCAGTATTTT
few TRBJ1-5 NA TRBV7-9 CASSSTGFNQPQHF TGTGCCAGCAGCTCAACAGGGTTCAATCAGCCCCAGCATTTT
few TRBJ2-7 TRBD2 TRBV5-1 CASSGSGGTYEQYF TGCGCCAGCAGCGGTAGCGGGGGGACCTACGAGCAGTACTTC
many TRBJ2-1 NA TRBV28 CASSWGIVNEQFF TGTGCCAGCAGTTGGGGTATTGTCAATGAGCAGTTCTTC
few TRBJ2-7 NA TRBV25-1 CASSDLGQGIYEQYF TGTGCCAGCAGTGATCTGGGGCAGGGAATCTACGAGCAGTACTTC
many TRBJ1-5 NA TRBV7-2 CASSPQFSQPQHF TGTGCCAGCAGCCCTCAATTTAGCCAGCCCCAGCATTTT
many TRBJ2-2 NA TRBV7-2 CASSWDAANTGELFF TGTGCCAGCAGCTGGGACGCAGCCAACACCGGGGAGCTGTTTTTT
few TRBJ2-1 TRBD1 TRBV10-3 CAISGQGDNEQFF TGTGCCATCAGCGGACAGGGGGACAATGAGCAGTTCTTC
few TRBJ2-6 NA TRBV6-8 CASSHTGRGAPGANVLTF TGTGCCAGCAGCCATACGGGCAGGGGGGCTCCTGGGGCCAACGTCCTGACTTTC
many TRBJ2-7 NA TRBV29-1 CSAVNQGIGEQYF TGCAGCGCAGTAAATCAGGGGATCGGAGAGCAGTACTTC